One sample yielded the 10 T cell receptor beta chains listed below, sequenced in a study of blood T cell repertoires in COVID-19. Clones were sequenced by immunoSEQ multiplex PCR, and TCRdb holds only the in-frame ones, with some missing. Among fewer than 250,000 clones listed, about four fifths were seen once. Sequencing was performed on peripheral blood. These receptor sequences come from a man in his 60s with acute or convalescent COVID-19.

This sequence joins TRBV24-1 and TRBJ1-1, with D unresolved. The CDR3 is made up of 13 amino acids. The ends were cut back, 5 bases at V and 1 base at J, with 7 bases in the middle. Germline CDR1 and CDR2: KGHDR and SFDVKD. The CDR3 is CATSGRGNTEAFF. The CDR3 bases are TGTGCCACCAGTGGCAGAGGGAACACTGAAGCTTTCTTT.

The chain carries TRBV3-1 (or the pseudogene TRBV3-2) and TRBJ1-5, with D possibly being TRBD1 (6 bases). The germline V gene has CDR1 LGHDT and CDR2 YNNKEL (reference sequence). CDR3 length equals 18 residues. The V and J ends lost 3 bases and 0 bases respectively, with 18 bases between them. The CDR3 DNA reads as TGTGCCAGCAGCCAGGGCCAGGGGACAAGATATAGCAATCAGCCCCAGCATTTT. Residues: CASSQGQGTRYSNQPQHF.

The chain carries TRBV24-1 and TRBJ1-5; a weak D match, TRBD1 (6 bases). Trimming stripped 6 bases from V and 1 base from J, with 18 bases between. CDR3 size: 17 residues. Germline CDR1 is KGHDR and CDR2 is SFDVKD. DNA for the CDR3: TGTGCCACCAGTCCGAACCAGGGGAGTGGGAGCAATCAGCCCCAGCATTTT. It yields the protein CATSPNQGSGSNQPQHF.

The chain recombines TRBV7-9 with TRBJ2-1, with TRBD2 identical over 13 bases. Germline values: CDR1 SEHNR, CDR2 FQNEAQ (reference sequence). The CDR3 is 17 residues long. Losses at the gene ends were 1 base for V and 7 bases for J; bases not matched to a gene: 7. CDR3 sequence: CASSLGGLAGSLNEQFF. The CDR3 DNA is TGTGCCAGCAGCTTAGGGGGACTAGCGGGAAGTTTGAATGAGCAGTTCTTC. The full variable domain, completed using reference TRBV7-9 and TRBJ2-1, is DTGVSQNPRHKITKRGQNVTFRCDPISEHNRLYWYRQTLGQGPEFLTYFQNEAQLEKSRLLSDRFSAERPKGSFSTLEIQRTEQGDSAMYLCASSLGGLAGSLNEQFFGPGTRLTVL.

This clone was observed a handful of times. The same CDR3 is also encoded by other DNA sequences in this sample. V is TRBV5-1 and J is TRBJ2-3, with D uncertain. The germline V gene has CDR1 SGHRS and CDR2 YFSETQ. Trimming took 0 bases from V and 0 from J, leaving 5 bases between them. The CDR3 spans 14 residues. The CDR3 DNA is TGCGCCAGCAGCTTGGTTGCGAGCACAGATACGCAGTATTTT. Protein sequence: CASSLVASTDTQYF.

V and J are TRBV7-3 and TRBJ2-1; D might be TRBD2 (6 bases). The germline V and J ends were trimmed by 2 bases and 4 bases, with 12 bases remaining between them. The CDR3 loop spans 15 amino acids. Germline V gives CDR1 SGHTA, CDR2 FQGTGA. CDR3 protein: CASSLGGSFYNEQFF. CDR3 DNA: TGTGCCAGCAGCTTAGGGGGGTCTTTTTACAATGAGCAGTTCTTC.

The V call is TRBV18, the J call TRBJ1-5, with TRBD1 identical over 10 bases. V lost 3 bases, J lost 6 bases, and 5 bases stayed unmatched. CDR3 length equals 15 residues. Looked up from germline, CDR1 is KGHSH and CDR2 is LQKENI. The CDR3 region has the DNA TGTGCCAGCTCACCCGGGACAGGGGTCACTCAGCCCCAGCATTTT. As protein: CASSPGTGVTQPQHF.

The chain couples TRBV7-8 to TRBJ2-4; D may be TRBD2 (5 bases). This CDR3 comprises 16 residues. V was clipped by 2 bases and J by 5 bases, with 16 bases between them. Germline V gene sequence: CDR1 SGHVS, CDR2 FQNEAQ. The CDR3 reads CASSLMRAGAQNIQYF. The CDR3 nucleotides are TGTGCCAGCAGCTTAATGAGGGCTGGAGCTCAAAACATTCAGTACTTC.

J is TRBJ1-3 and V is TRBV7-2; TRBD1 is a possible D gene (5 bases). This CDR3 has 16 residues. Germline values: CDR1 SGHTA, CDR2 FQGNSA. V lost 3 bases to trimming and J lost 0 bases, with 12 bases between them. The CDR3 DNA is TGTGCCAGCAGCTTTGCGACAGACAGCTCTGGAAACACCATATATTTT. It yields the protein CASSFATDSSGNTIYF.

V gene TRBV5-1 combines with J gene TRBJ2-7, with D possibly TRBD1 on 5 matching bases. The CDR3 spans 14 residues. V lost 6 bases, J lost 2 bases, and 15 bases lay in between. The germline CDR1 and CDR2 sequences are SGHRS and YFSETQ. CDR3 bases: TGCGCCAGCACCCTGCAGGGTACGGCCTACGAGCAGTACTTC. Protein product: CASTLQGTAYEQYF.